The 26 T cell receptor beta chains reported below all come from one sample, sequenced in a study of Ad26.COV2.S vaccination and SARS-CoV-2 variants. Produced via immunoSEQ multiplex PCR; TCRdb's table is partial and in-frame only. Of fewer than 500,000 clones detected, around 90% appear once; the ten largest clones hold more than 10%. Treatment specified: 15 to 20 received Ad26.COV2.S at low or high dose, single or two shots; roughly five received placebo; per-sample allocation not given. All samples were drawn on day 63, counting from the first vaccine or placebo injection. Sequencing used peripheral blood, obtained in a trial of Ad26.COV2.S vaccine versus placebo. The source of these receptors is a person between 18 and 59 years old who received the Ad26.COV2.S COVID-19 vaccine or a placebo.

The chain carries TRBV13 and TRBJ2-1; possibly TRBD1 or TRBD2 for D (5 bases each). The V gene lost 6 bases and the J gene lost 0 bases, with 15 bases spanning the gap. The CDR3 is 16 residues long. Germline V CDR1 and CDR2: PRHDT, FYEKMQ (reference sequence). The CDR3 is CASSQAGGHSYNEQFF. CDR3 DNA: TGTGCCAGCAGTCAGGCGGGCGGACACTCCTACAATGAGCAGTTCTTC. Full variable domain (remainder filled in from reference TRBV13 and TRBJ2-1): AAGVIQSPRHLIKEKRETATLKCYPIPRHDTVYWYQQGPGQDPQFLISFYEKMQSDKGSIPDRFSAQQFSDYHSELNMSSLELGDSALYFCASSQAGGHSYNEQFFGPGTRLTVL.

This chain uses TRBV10-3 with TRBJ2-1; D is tentatively TRBD1 or TRBD2 (5 bases each). The CDR3 is made up of 13 amino acids. V was clipped by 9 bases and J by 5 bases, with 14 bases between them. Germline CDR1 reads ENHRY; CDR2 reads SYGVKD. CDR3 sequence: CAISGTADNEQFF. DNA for the CDR3: TGTGCCATTTCCGGGACCGCTGACAATGAGCAGTTCTTC.

This clone has a single count. The rearrangement links TRBV28 to TRBJ2-2; 8 bases agree with TRBD2. Germline trimming cut 2 bases from V and 4 bases from J; bases unmatched to any gene: 6. The germline V gene encodes CDR1 MDHEN and CDR2 SYDVKM. The CDR3 spans 16 residues. The CDR3 sequence: CASSLLLAGFTGELFF. The CDR3 DNA reads TGTGCCAGCAGTTTACTCCTAGCGGGCTTCACCGGGGAGCTGTTTTTT. The full variable domain, in which reference TRBV28 and TRBJ2-2 provide the parts outside the CDR3, is DVKVTQSSRYLVKRTGEKVFLECVQDMDHENMFWYRQDPGLGLRLIYFSYDVKMKEKGDIPEGYSVSREKKERFSLILESASTNQTSMYLCASSLLLAGFTGELFFGEGSRLTVL.

This clone was picked up one time. The genes are TRBV30 and TRBJ1-3; D possibly corresponds to TRBD1 (5 bases). The length of the CDR3 is 14 residues. The V and J ends lost 2 bases and 4 bases respectively, with 12 bases between them. Germline V gives CDR1 GTSNPN, CDR2 SVGIG (reference sequence). CDR3 in DNA: TGTGCCTGGAGTTACATAGGGACGGGAAACACCATATATTTT. Residues: CAWSYIGTGNTIYF.

This chain links TRBV12-3 or TRBV12-4 with TRBJ1-2; D ambiguous. The CDR3 length is 13 residues. Between the trimmed V and J ends, which lost 7 bases and 6 bases, there was a span of 15 bases. CDR3 bases: TGTGCCAGCAATGAAGACAACCAGAATGGCTACACCTTC. The encoded protein is CASNEDNQNGYTF.

The chain joins TRBV18 to TRBJ2-7; D possibly corresponds to TRBD2 (6 bases). The CDR3 totals 12 residues. Trimming removed 5 bases at V and 5 bases at J, with 10 bases between. CDR1 KGHSH and CDR2 LQKENI come from the germline V gene. In DNA form, the CDR3 reads TGTGCCAGCTCAACGGGGACTGACGAGCAGTACTTC. It translates to CASSTGTDEQYF.

The CDR3 DNA sequence: TGTGCCAGCGGGAATCTCGACGAGCAGTACTTC. It specifies CASGNLDEQYF. The J gene is TRBJ2-7, the V gene TRBV2; no reliable D call. The CDR3 has 11 amino acids. Germline CDR1 is SNHLY and CDR2 is FYNNEI. V lost 8 bases and J lost 5, with 10 bases in between.

The chain carries TRBV5-1 and TRBJ2-7; 7 bases match TRBD1. This CDR3 spans 14 amino acids. Trimming cost V 2 bases and J 4 bases; bases outside gene matches: 6. Germline V gene lookup returns CDR1 SGHRS and CDR2 YFSETQ. The CDR3 sequence: CASSFSGQEYEQYF. CDR3 DNA sequence: TGCGCCAGCAGCTTTTCCGGACAGGAGTACGAGCAGTACTTC.

V and J are TRBV6-5 and TRBJ1-1; no definite D call. Trimming cost V 6 bases and J 5 bases, with 16 bases left between them. Germline CDR1 MNHEY, CDR2 SVGAGI. CDR3 length: 14 amino acids. As DNA, the CDR3 is TGTGCCAGCAGCCTATATCGGGAGAGAACTGAAGCTTTCTTT. This codes for CASSLYRERTEAFF.

The chain joins TRBV9 to TRBJ1-6; D unresolved. V was cut by 3 bases and J by 8 bases, with 12 bases left in between. Germline V gene data show CDR1 as SGDLS and CDR2 as YYNGEE. There are 14 residues in the CDR3. CDR3 sequence reads: CASSAHAIDSPLHF. In nucleotides, the CDR3 is TGTGCCAGCAGCGCCCACGCCATTGATTCACCCCTCCACTTT.

The V and J genes are TRBV9 and TRBJ2-4; 7 bases match TRBD2. CDR3 size: 14 residues. V dropped 4 bases and J dropped 5; count of bases not matched to a gene: 6. Germline CDR1 SGDLS, CDR2 YYNGEE. The CDR3 sequence is CASSIQGGENIQYF. In nucleotides, the CDR3 is TGTGCCAGCAGCATTCAGGGAGGGGAAAACATTCAGTACTTC.

Here the CDR3 reads CASSYRTGLNTQYF. The CDR3 nucleotides are TGTGCCAGCAGTTACCGGACAGGGTTAAATACGCAGTATTTT. The rearrangement links TRBV6-5 to TRBJ2-3; TRBD1 aligns across 8 bases. V shed 2 bases and J 7 bases; nucleotides not matched to a gene: 5. Per germline, CDR1 MNHEY and CDR2 SVGAGI. The CDR3 is 14 residues long.

The CDR3 spells CASSIDRGNEKLFF. The CDR3 DNA follows: TGTGCCAGCAGTATAGACAGGGGGAATGAAAAACTGTTTTTT. The chain joins TRBV2 to TRBJ1-4, with 9 positions matching TRBD1. V was pared by 5 bases and J by 5 bases, with 3 bases of the junction left unmatched. Germline V gives CDR1 SNHLY, CDR2 FYNNEI. The CDR3 extends over 14 amino acids.

On this clone: The junction departs from the called germline gene at one end, perhaps through a read error. CDR3 DNA: TGTGCCAGCAATGAAGAGACCCAGTACTTC. The encoded protein is CASNEETQYF. This chain links TRBV2 with TRBJ2-5; no clear D gene. Germline assignment: CDR1 SNHLY and CDR2 FYNNEI. This CDR3 contains 10 residues.

DNA of the CDR3: TGCAGTGCTAGGAACGTCAGAGAGCAGTTCTTC. Translated: CSARNVREQFF. The rearrangement joins TRBV20-1 to TRBJ2-1; D unclear. Trimming took off 3 bases at V and 10 bases at J, with 10 bases between the two ends. Germline CDR1 is DFQATT and CDR2 is SNEGSKA (reference sequence). This CDR3 spans 11 amino acids.

This clone has a single count. The chain carries TRBV6-5 and TRBJ2-1, with 15 bases aligning to TRBD2. The ends lost 2 bases at V and 7 bases at J; junction bases unmatched: 0. Germline V lookup: CDR1 MNHEY, CDR2 SVGAGI. The CDR3 sequence is 15 residues long. CDR3 in DNA: TGTGCCAGCAGTTACGGGACTAGCGGGAGGAATGAGCAGTTCTTC. Translating it yields CASSYGTSGRNEQFF.

J is TRBJ2-7 and V is TRBV9, with 12 bases that match TRBD1. Germline CDR1 SGDLS, CDR2 YYNGEE. J gave up 3 bases and V 0 bases, and 1 base lay outside the gene matches. CDR3 length equals 15 residues. CDR3 nucleotide sequence: TGTGCCAGCAGCGTAGGGGACAGGGGGCTCTACGAGCAGTACTTC. It yields the protein CASSVGDRGLYEQYF.

This clone was counted a single time. V usage is TRBV9 and J usage is TRBJ1-3; D is ambiguous. The length of the CDR3 is 16 residues. Germline V lookup: CDR1 SGDLS, CDR2 YYNGEE. Trimming took 4 bases from V and 2 from J, leaving 16 bases between them. The CDR3 DNA is TGTGCCAGCAGCTTGGGCCATCGAGGGACTGGAAACACCATATATTTT. Translated: CASSLGHRGTGNTIYF.

V gene TRBV27 combines with J gene TRBJ2-1, with D possibly matching TRBD1 (6 bases). The V gene lost 3 bases and the J gene lost 9 bases, with 9 bases spanning the gap. The CDR3 totals 12 residues. The germline V gene has CDR1 MNHEY and CDR2 SMNVEV (reference sequence). CDR3 nucleotide sequence: TGTGCCAGCAGTTTGCAGGGGCGTGAGCAGTTCTTC. Amino acids: CASSLQGREQFF.

The chain joins TRBV5-1 to TRBJ2-2; 7 nucleotides align to TRBD2. Germline CDR1 is SGHRS and CDR2 is YFSETQ. V shed 4 bases, J shed 7 bases, and the junction held 13 bases outside the gene matches. The CDR3 has 16 amino acids. CDR3 DNA sequence: TGCGCCAGCAGCATCAACGGGCGGGAGTCGGGCGGGGAGCTGTTTTTT. Amino acids: CASSINGRESGGELFF. Supplemented by reference TRBV5-1 and TRBJ2-2, the full variable domain reads KAGVTQTPRYLIKTRGQQVTLSCSPISGHRSVSWYQQTPGQGLQFLFEYFSETQRNKGNFPGRFSGRQFSNSRSEMNVSTLELGDSALYLCASSINGRESGGELFFGEGSRLTVL.

The V gene is TRBV28, the J gene TRBJ1-1; a possible D gene is TRBD1 (6 bases). Germline V CDR1 and CDR2: MDHEN, SYDVKM. The CDR3 consists of 13 residues. V lost 4 bases and J lost 0, with 6 bases in between. This chain's CDR3 is CASSYRVNTEAFF. DNA for the CDR3: TGTGCCAGCAGTTACAGGGTGAACACTGAAGCTTTCTTT.

This clone was picked up one time. The rearrangement uses TRBV24-1 and TRBJ1-5; a weak D match, TRBD1 (5 bases). This CDR3 region has 16 residues. V lost 4 bases, J lost 4 bases, and 16 bases lay in between. Germline V CDR1 and CDR2: KGHDR, SFDVKD. The DNA for the CDR3 is TGTGCCACCAGTGAGGGGCGTAGGGCAGAAAATCAGCCCCAGCATTTT. This gives the protein CATSEGRRAENQPQHF.

This chain uses TRBV5-5 with TRBJ2-1; D remains ambiguous. Germline CDR1 reads SGHKS; CDR2 reads YYEKEE (reference sequence). Trimming stripped 4 bases from V and 6 bases from J, with 11 bases between. The CDR3 is 13 amino acids. The CDR3 DNA sequence: TGTGCCAGCAGCCCAACTCAAATCAATGAGCAGTTCTTC. Encoded protein: CASSPTQINEQFF. Using reference TRBV5-5 and TRBJ2-1 for the parts outside the CDR3, the full variable domain is DAGVTQSPTHLIKTRGQQVTLRCSPISGHKSVSWYQQVLGQGPQFIFQYYEKEERGRGNFPDRFSARQFPNYSSELNVNALLLGDSALYLCASSPTQINEQFFGPGTRLTVL.

The chain recombines TRBV7-9 with TRBJ2-5; the D gene is possibly TRBD2 (7 bases). The V end was cut by 5 bases, the J end by 6 bases, with 22 bases between. From germline, CDR1 is SEHNR and CDR2 FQNEAQ (reference sequence). This CDR3 is 16 amino acids long. The CDR3 is CASSPGWGGAGKTQYF. The CDR3 DNA sequence: TGTGCCAGCAGCCCCGGATGGGGGGGGGCTGGGAAGACCCAGTACTTC. The full variable domain, rest sourced from reference TRBV7-9 and TRBJ2-5, is DTGVSQNPRHKITKRGQNVTFRCDPISEHNRLYWYRQTLGQGPEFLTYFQNEAQLEKSRLLSDRFSAERPKGSFSTLEIQRTEQGDSAMYLCASSPGWGGAGKTQYFGPGTRLLVL.

This sequence joins TRBV24-1 and TRBJ2-5, with 7 bases that match TRBD2. J gave up 4 bases and V 2 bases, and 9 bases lay outside the gene matches. The germline gives CDR1 KGHDR, CDR2 SFDVKD. This CDR3 has 16 residues. The CDR3: CATSDSGEGLGETQYF. In DNA form, the CDR3 reads TGTGCCACCAGTGATTCGGGGGAGGGCCTGGGAGAGACCCAGTACTTC.

The CDR3: CASRRAVYGSDTQYF. In DNA form, the CDR3 reads TGTGCCAGCAGGCGGGCCGTTTATGGTTCAGATACGCAGTATTTT. The V and J genes are TRBV6-5 and TRBJ2-3, with D tentatively TRBD2 (5 bases). CDR1 is MNHEY, CDR2 SVGAGI, per germline. Trimming cost V 6 bases and J 4 bases, with 17 bases left between them. The CDR3 length is 15 residues.